This TCR beta chain was sequenced in a study of beta chain features in type 1 diabetes. The germline CDR1 and CDR2 sequences are MNHEY and SVGAGI. The V and J ends lost 5 bases and 8 bases, in that order; junction bases with no gene match: 6. The CDR3 runs 13 residues. Sort purity for all populations was recorded as exceeding 98%. Reverse transcribing all isolated RNA meant expressed TCRB transcripts were sequenced. Assay: immunoSEQ multiplex PCR; the TCRdb copy retains only in-frame clones and omits some. Of 860,000 or so clones listed, 15% to 20% are singletons. This clone was observed a handful of times. The antigen remains undetermined. Study-wide findings and caveats: Sequencing of cDNA might inflate the share of cells that strongly express TCR.

The sequenced sample was naive CD4+ T cells from blood. The chain employs TRBV6-5 and TRBJ1-2; TRBD1 matches at 9 bases. The TCR was taken from a woman under 30 in good health. CDR3 coding DNA: TGTGCCAGCAGTAATACAGGGGGCACGGGCTACACCTTC. Its translation: CASSNTGGTGYTF.